These 25 T cell receptor beta chains came from one sample sequenced in a study of cytomegalovirus exposure and HLA in healthy donors. Vbeta (60) and Jbeta (13) primers were used in the PCR. Measured with immunoSEQ multiplex PCR; TCRdb has only the in-frame clones, and not every one. This sample has about 120,000 clones, with around four fifths found just once. The specimen was PBMCs. Receptor source: a woman aged 55-70 years in good health and CMV-seropositive.

This chain connects TRBV5-4 to TRBJ2-1; 16 nucleotides align to TRBD2. V was pared by 2 bases and J by 13 bases, with 6 bases of the junction left unmatched. The CDR3 runs to 15 residues. Germline-derived CDR1 and CDR2 are SGHNT and YYREEE (reference sequence). The CDR3 DNA sequence: TGTGCCAGCAGCTTCGGGACTAGCGGGAGGGCCGGTCAGTTCTTC. This sequence encodes CASSFGTSGRAGQFF.

This clone has only one observation. CDR3 nucleotides: TGTGCCAGCAGCTCAAACCTAGGACAGTTCAATCAGCCCCAGCATTTT. The encoded protein is CASSSNLGQFNQPQHF. The chain joins TRBV28 to TRBJ1-5; D perhaps matches TRBD1 (6 bases). The CDR3 length is 16 residues. The germline V and J ends were trimmed by 6 bases and 3 bases, with 18 bases remaining between them. Germline V gives CDR1 MDHEN, CDR2 SYDVKM.

V gene TRBV6-5 combines with J gene TRBJ2-5; possible D gene TRBD1, 6 bases. Deletions cut 4 bases from V and 5 bases from J, with 20 bases between. CDR1 and CDR2 from the germline V gene are MNHEY and SVGAGI. The CDR3 extends over 16 amino acids. CDR3 nucleotides: TGTGCCAGCAGTTCACCAGGGGCTCAACGTGGGGAGACCCAGTACTTC. It specifies CASSSPGAQRGETQYF.

This clone has just a few counts. V and J are TRBV5-6 and TRBJ2-7, with TRBD2 identical over 9 bases. Germline V gene sequence: CDR1 SGHDT, CDR2 YYEEEE. After removal of 4 bases from V and 6 bases from J, the junction contained 11 bases not matched to a gene. This CDR3 is 15 amino acids long. The CDR3 here is CASSPGTSLGSEQYF. The CDR3, as DNA: TGTGCCAGCAGCCCAGGGACTAGCCTGGGCTCCGAGCAGTACTTC.

This clone came up a few times. The chain combines TRBV28 with TRBJ1-5; 9 bases fit TRBD1. Germline V gene sequence: CDR1 MDHEN, CDR2 SYDVKM. V gave up 3 bases and J gave up 5 bases; unmatched junction bases: 8. The CDR3 is 16 amino acids. The CDR3: CASSFWTGEDDQPQHF. The CDR3 bases are TGTGCCAGCAGTTTCTGGACAGGGGAGGACGATCAGCCCCAGCATTTT.

The chain is built from TRBV5-1 and TRBJ2-5; TRBD2 matches 7 bases. Germline lookup yields CDR1 SGHRS and CDR2 YFSETQ. The CDR3 extends over 14 amino acids. Trimming removed 4 bases from V and 4 bases from J; junction bases left unmatched: 7. CDR3 loop: CASSTGREAETQYF. The DNA of the CDR3 is TGCGCCAGCAGCACGGGACGGGAGGCAGAGACCCAGTACTTC.

This chain uses TRBV7-9 with TRBJ1-1; weak D call: TRBD1 (6 bases). Between the trimmed V and J ends, which lost 1 base and 3 bases, there was a span of 9 bases. The germline V gene has CDR1 SEHNR and CDR2 FQNEAQ (reference sequence). The CDR3 runs to 14 residues. CDR3 sequence: CASSLGQGHTEAFF. The CDR3 nucleotides are TGTGCCAGCAGCTTAGGCCAGGGGCACACTGAAGCTTTCTTT.

This clone was counted only a few times. The chain couples TRBV6-1 to TRBJ1-1; 8 nucleotides agree with TRBD1. Unmatched junction bases numbered 4, after V lost 6 bases and J lost 1 base. The germline CDR1 and CDR2 sequences are MNHNS and SASEGT. The CDR3 extends over 14 amino acids. The CDR3 protein is CASSNRGTNTEAFF. The CDR3 DNA reads as TGTGCCAGCAGCAACAGGGGGACGAACACTGAAGCTTTCTTT.

The genes are TRBV27 and TRBJ1-4; 7 bases agree with TRBD1. V was clipped by 2 bases and J by 7 bases; unmatched bases: 4. The CDR3 totals 14 residues. Germline V gives CDR1 MNHEY, CDR2 SMNVEV (reference sequence). The CDR3: CASSLDRVAEKLFF. The DNA of the CDR3 is TGTGCCAGCAGTTTAGACAGGGTTGCTGAAAAACTGTTTTTT.

The rearrangement uses TRBV28 and TRBJ2-7, with 9 nucleotides matching TRBD2. The junction had 8 bases not matched to a gene; V was cut back by 6 bases and J by 2 bases. CDR1 and CDR2 (germline): MDHEN, SYDVKM. The CDR3 loop spans 15 amino acids. This CDR3 reads CASSPLAGLPYEQYF. The CDR3, as DNA: TGTGCCAGCAGCCCTCTAGCGGGGCTCCCCTACGAGCAGTACTTC. Full variable domain (missing parts from reference TRBV28 and TRBJ2-7): DVKVTQSSRYLVKRTGEKVFLECVQDMDHENMFWYRQDPGLGLRLIYFSYDVKMKEKGDIPEGYSVSREKKERFSLILESASTNQTSMYLCASSPLAGLPYEQYFGPGTRLTVT.

The gene calls are TRBV7-6 and TRBJ2-1; maybe TRBD2 (5 bases). The germline V gene has CDR1 SGHVS and CDR2 FNYEAQ. V was shortened by 7 bases and J by 0 bases, with 13 bases between the two germline ends. This CDR3 has 15 amino acids. CDR3 in amino acids: CASTPSSSSYNEQFF. In nucleotides, the CDR3 is TGTGCCAGCACACCTTCTAGCAGCTCCTACAATGAGCAGTTCTTC. Full variable domain (rest looked up from reference TRBV7-6 and TRBJ2-1): GAGVSQSPRYKVTKRGQDVALRCDPISGHVSLYWYRQALGQGPEFLTYFNYEAQQDKSGLPNDRFSAERPEGSISTLTIQRTEQRDSAMYRCASTPSSSSYNEQFFGPGTRLTVL.

The rearrangement uses TRBV7-8 and TRBJ1-2; perhaps TRBD1 as D (6 bases). The CDR3 consists of 16 residues. With 1 base removed from V and 3 bases from J, the gap between germline ends came to 15 bases. Per the germline V gene, CDR1 is SGHVS and CDR2 is FQNEAQ. CDR3 nucleotides: TGTGCCAGCAGCTTAGTGATCAGGGGATCCCACTATGGCTACACCTTC. Translating it yields CASSLVIRGSHYGYTF.

The J gene is TRBJ2-7, the V gene TRBV27, with a tentative D call TRBD1 (6 bases). Trimming left V 0 bases short and J 6 bases short, with 12 bases between. The germline CDR1 and CDR2 sequences are MNHEY and SMNVEV (reference sequence). The CDR3 has 14 residues. This CDR3 reads CASSLSRTVGEQYF. The CDR3 DNA follows: TGTGCCAGCAGTTTATCGAGGACAGTGGGCGAGCAGTACTTC.

The chain joins TRBV4-2 to TRBJ1-1; D remains unclear. The germline gives CDR1 LGHNA, CDR2 YNFKEQ. The CDR3 runs 15 residues. The ends were cut back, 3 bases at V and 5 bases at J, with 16 bases in the middle. CDR3 nucleotide sequence: TGTGCCAGCAGCCATCCGAGGGTATTATGGACTGAAGCTTTCTTT. It is translated as CASSHPRVLWTEAFF.

The V call is TRBV6-5, the J call TRBJ2-7, with 7 bases aligning to TRBD1. CDR1 is MNHEY and CDR2 is SVGAGI in the germline V gene. The CDR3 is 15 amino acids. V lost 7 bases to trimming and J lost 0 bases; unmatched junction nucleotides: 9. CDR3 in DNA: TGTGCCAGCAATCCTCAGGGGGATAGCTCCTACGAGCAGTACTTC. Translating gives CASNPQGDSSYEQYF.

The genes are TRBV5-4 and TRBJ2-1, with 10 bases that match TRBD2. V trimming: 3 bases; J trimming: 6 bases; junction bases outside the gene matches: 6. The CDR3 runs to 15 residues. CDR1 is SGHNT, CDR2 YYREEE, per germline (reference sequence). The CDR3 region has the DNA TGTGCCAGCAGCTCGGGGCCTAGCGGGAGCAATGAGCAGTTCTTC. As protein: CASSSGPSGSNEQFF.

The chain joins TRBV4-1 to TRBJ2-7; D is unresolved. Germline-derived CDR1 and CDR2 are MGHRA and YSYEKL. Deletions cut 2 bases from V and 0 bases from J, with 8 bases between. The CDR3 runs 14 residues. CDR3 sequence reads: CASSQRLGSYEQYF. The CDR3 region has the DNA TGCGCCAGCAGCCAACGGCTAGGCTCCTACGAGCAGTACTTC.

This chain joins TRBV19 and TRBJ2-1, with 8 bases lining up with TRBD2. The germline gives CDR1 LNHDA, CDR2 SQIVND (reference sequence). The CDR3 loop spans 14 amino acids. J was trimmed by 9 bases and V by 7 bases; bases with no gene match: 11. DNA for the CDR3: TGTGCCAGTAAGACGGGACTAGGAATCGGTGAGCAGTTCTTC. This encodes CASKTGLGIGEQFF.

The chain carries TRBV2 and TRBJ1-5; D call uncertain. The CDR3 is 15 residues long. The germline CDR1 and CDR2 sequences are SNHLY and FYNNEI. Trimming took off 3 bases at V and 6 bases at J, with 15 bases between the two ends. CDR3 loop: CASSDEPRTGQPQHF. The CDR3 DNA sequence: TGTGCCAGCAGTGACGAACCCCGTACGGGTCAGCCCCAGCATTTT.

The chain has TRBV7-2 and TRBJ2-1, with unresolved D. CDR1 is SGHTA, CDR2 FQGNSA, per germline. V lost 2 bases, J lost 9 bases, and 11 bases lay in between. CDR3 length: 13 residues. CDR3 nucleotides: TGTGCCAGCAGCTTACGAGCGTCGGGTGAGCAGTTCTTC. Its protein is CASSLRASGEQFF. The full variable domain, its missing parts supplied by reference TRBV7-2 and TRBJ2-1, is GAGVSQSPSNKVTEKGKDVELRCDPISGHTALYWYRQSLGQGLEFLIYFQGNSAPDKSGLPSDRFSAERTGGSVSTLTIQRTQQEDSAVYLCASSLRASGEQFFGPGTRLTVL.

The rearrangement joins TRBV2 to TRBJ2-1; the match to TRBD1 covers 12 bases. The CDR3 totals 16 residues. V lost 5 bases, J lost 10 bases, and 12 bases stayed unmatched. The germline gives CDR1 SNHLY, CDR2 FYNNEI. The CDR3 DNA reads TGTGCCAGCAGTCAAGAGTATGGGACAGGGGGCGAAGAGCAGTTCTTC. The encoded protein is CASSQEYGTGGEEQFF.

The chain couples TRBV2 to TRBJ1-1; 9 bases align to TRBD1. The germline gives CDR1 SNHLY, CDR2 FYNNEI. The V gene end was trimmed by 4 bases and the J gene end by 5 bases; junction bases not matched to a gene: 8. CDR3 length: 15 amino acids. This CDR3 reads CASSVTGGADTEAFF. The CDR3, as DNA: TGTGCCAGCAGTGTAACAGGGGGCGCCGATACTGAAGCTTTCTTT.

The rearrangement links TRBV19 to TRBJ2-1, with D hard to call. CDR3 length: 14 residues. The germline V gene has CDR1 LNHDA and CDR2 SQIVND (reference sequence). CDR3 coding DNA: TGTGAATACCCCGAGAAAGTCTCCTACAATGAGCAGTTCTTC. Translating gives CEYPEKVSYNEQFF.

The chain employs TRBV28 and TRBJ1-1; no definite D call. This CDR3 spans 14 amino acids. CDR1 is MDHEN and CDR2 is SYDVKM in the germline V gene. V was shortened by 1 base and J by 2 bases, with 8 bases between the two germline ends. The CDR3 spells CASSLLQLNTEAFF. The CDR3, as DNA: TGTGCCAGCAGTTTATTACAGCTAAACACTGAAGCTTTCTTT. Filled out from reference TRBV28 and TRBJ1-1, the complete variable domain reads DVKVTQSSRYLVKRTGEKVFLECVQDMDHENMFWYRQDPGLGLRLIYFSYDVKMKEKGDIPEGYSVSREKKERFSLILESASTNQTSMYLCASSLLQLNTEAFFGQGTRLTVV.

This clone has only one observation. The chain uses TRBV6-1 and TRBJ1-3; D possibly corresponds to TRBD1 (6 bases). Trimming shortened V by 8 bases and J by 0 bases, and 11 bases separated the two germline ends. The germline gives CDR1 MNHNS, CDR2 SASEGT. CDR3 length equals 14 residues. The CDR3 DNA is TGTGCCAGCTCCGGGGGGCTCTCTGGAAACACCATATATTTT. Translated, it gives CASSGGLSGNTIYF.